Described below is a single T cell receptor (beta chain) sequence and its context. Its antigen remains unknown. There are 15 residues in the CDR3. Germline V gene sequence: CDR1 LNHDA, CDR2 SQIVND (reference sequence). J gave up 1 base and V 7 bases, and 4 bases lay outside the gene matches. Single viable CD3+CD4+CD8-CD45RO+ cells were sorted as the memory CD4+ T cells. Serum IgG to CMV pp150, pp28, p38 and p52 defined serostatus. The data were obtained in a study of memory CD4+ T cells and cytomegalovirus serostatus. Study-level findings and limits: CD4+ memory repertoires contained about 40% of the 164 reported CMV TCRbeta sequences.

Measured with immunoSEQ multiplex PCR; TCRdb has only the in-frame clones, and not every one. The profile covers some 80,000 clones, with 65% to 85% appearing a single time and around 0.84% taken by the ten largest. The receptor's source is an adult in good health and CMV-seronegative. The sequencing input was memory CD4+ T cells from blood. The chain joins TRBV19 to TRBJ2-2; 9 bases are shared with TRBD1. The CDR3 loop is CASTLDRGNTGELFF. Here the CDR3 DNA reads TGTGCCAGTACCTTGGACAGGGGGAACACCGGGGAGCTGTTTTTT.